The next 12 T cell receptor beta chains were all read from a single sample in a study of a mutant IDH1 vaccine in newly diagnosed glioma. The time point is: week 35, safety follow-up. Mutant IDH1 20-mer peptide, at 300 ug, made up each vaccine dose, with topical imiquimod. For these receptors, no antigen is known. Some clones are missing from TCRdb's copy, which holds only in-frame ones; the method was immunoSEQ multiplex PCR. The data hold approximately 50,000 clones, with more than 75% observed a single time. The starting material was PBMCs, obtained from a glioma patient whose treatment included an IDH1 peptide vaccine. These receptors were collected from a woman between 35 and 50 years old with glioma.

The J gene is TRBJ2-7, the V gene TRBV10-3, with TRBD1 identical over 10 bases. Losses at the gene ends were 6 bases for V and 0 bases for J; bases not matched to a gene: 5. CDR3 length: 15 residues. Per germline, CDR1 ENHRY and CDR2 SYGVKD. This CDR3 reads CAISGTGVSSYEQYF. In DNA, the CDR3 is TGTGCCATCAGCGGGACAGGGGTGAGCTCCTACGAGCAGTACTTC.

This clone was observed a single time. V is TRBV18 and J is TRBJ2-1, with 8 bases fitting TRBD1. Trimming cost V 6 bases and J 6 bases; bases outside gene matches: 4. The CDR3 loop spans 13 amino acids. CDR1 KGHSH and CDR2 LQKENI come from the germline V gene. This CDR3 reads CASSKTGGNEQFF. The CDR3, as DNA: TGTGCCAGCTCCAAAACAGGGGGCAATGAGCAGTTCTTC.

The CDR3, as DNA: TGCGCCAGCAGCCAAGAAAAGCGGGGGGGGACCGGGGAGCTGTTTTTT. Protein: CASSQEKRGGTGELFF. This chain links TRBV4-1 with TRBJ2-2; TRBD2 agrees at 10 bases. The CDR3 is 16 residues long. The ends lost 0 bases at V and 5 bases at J; junction bases unmatched: 3. Per the germline V gene, CDR1 is MGHRA and CDR2 is YSYEKL.

The chain combines TRBV5-1 with TRBJ2-7, with 7 bases that match TRBD1. J was trimmed by 2 bases and V by 4 bases; bases with no gene match: 6. CDR3 size: 14 residues. Germline V gives CDR1 SGHRS, CDR2 YFSETQ. The CDR3 coding sequence is TGCGCCAGCAGCGTGAGACAGGGAGCCTACGAGCAGTACTTC. Translated: CASSVRQGAYEQYF. Drawing the rest from reference TRBV5-1 and TRBJ2-7, the complete variable domain is KAGVTQTPRYLIKTRGQQVTLSCSPISGHRSVSWYQQTPGQGLQFLFEYFSETQRNKGNFPGRFSGRQFSNSRSEMNVSTLELGDSALYLCASSVRQGAYEQYFGPGTRLTVT.

This chain joins TRBV7-9 and TRBJ2-7, with D possibly TRBD1 on 5 matching bases. The CDR3 runs to 13 residues. CDR1 SEHNR and CDR2 FQNEAQ come from the germline V gene (reference sequence). With 5 bases removed from V and 2 bases from J, the gap between germline ends came to 10 bases. CDR3 protein: CASSQTVAYEQYF. As DNA, the CDR3 is TGTGCCAGCAGCCAGACAGTGGCCTACGAGCAGTACTTC. Combining the CDR3 with reference TRBV7-9 and TRBJ2-7 gives the whole variable domain DTGVSQNPRHKITKRGQNVTFRCDPISEHNRLYWYRQTLGQGPEFLTYFQNEAQLEKSRLLSDRFSAERPKGSFSTLEIQRTEQGDSAMYLCASSQTVAYEQYFGPGTRLTVT.

V usage is TRBV2 and J usage is TRBJ2-5, with no clear D. Germline V gene sequence: CDR1 SNHLY, CDR2 FYNNEI. This CDR3 is built from 14 residues. With 3 bases removed from V and 1 base from J, the gap between germline ends came to 9 bases. Written as DNA, the CDR3 is TGTGCCAGCAGTGACCTGAACCTCCAAGAGACCCAGTACTTC. Protein: CASSDLNLQETQYF.

The chain carries TRBV12-5 and TRBJ1-2; no reliable D call. Trimming removed 3 bases from V and 4 bases from J, with 6 bases in between. There are 12 residues in the CDR3. Germline V gene sequence: CDR1 LGHNT, CDR2 FRNRAP. Here the CDR3 DNA reads TGTGCTAGTGGTTTCCGGGTCTATGGCTACACCTTC. Encoded protein: CASGFRVYGYTF.

The sample holds one count of this clone. The chain combines TRBV5-1 with TRBJ2-1, with D unclear. This CDR3 comprises 13 residues. Deletions cut 1 base from V and 7 bases from J, with 9 bases between. Germline CDR1 is SGHRS and CDR2 is YFSETQ. Written as DNA, the CDR3 is TGCGCCAGCAGCTTGATCGGAAGTAATGAGCAGTTCTTC. Translated: CASSLIGSNEQFF.

The rearrangement links TRBV5-1 to TRBJ2-2; TRBD1 matches at 10 bases. The CDR3 loop spans 17 amino acids. CDR1 is SGHRS and CDR2 is YFSETQ in the germline V gene. V shed 0 bases, J shed 3 bases, and the junction held 5 bases outside the gene matches. The CDR3 DNA reads as TGCGCCAGCAGCTTGGGGACAGGGGGGTTCGACACCGGGGAGCTGTTTTTT. It encodes CASSLGTGGFDTGELFF.

This sequence joins TRBV7-9 and TRBJ2-2, with D perhaps matching TRBD1 or TRBD2 (6 bases each). Trimming took 3 bases from V and 0 from J, leaving 8 bases between them. From germline, CDR1 is SEHNR and CDR2 FQNEAQ (reference sequence). The CDR3 consists of 15 residues. This CDR3 is CASSLRGANTGELFF. In DNA form, the CDR3 reads TGTGCCAGCAGCTTGAGGGGGGCGAACACCGGGGAGCTGTTTTTT.

V gene TRBV30 combines with J gene TRBJ2-1; 8 bases match TRBD2. Germline CDR1 reads GTSNPN; CDR2 reads SVGIG (reference sequence). The CDR3 totals 13 residues. Here the CDR3 DNA reads TGTGCACATAGCGGGGAGTATCACAATGAGCAGTTCTTC. It encodes CAHSGEYHNEQFF. The entire variable domain, with the rest obtained from reference TRBV30 and TRBJ2-1, is as follows: SQTIHQWPATLVQPVGSPLSLECTVEGTSNPNLYWYRQAAGRGLQLLFYSVGIGQISSEVPQNLSASRPQDRQFILSSKKLLLSDSGFYLCAHSGEYHNEQFFGPGTRLTVL.

This chain links TRBV4-2 with TRBJ2-1, with D perhaps TRBD1 (6 bases). There are 12 residues in the CDR3. Looked up from germline, CDR1 is LGHNA and CDR2 is YNFKEQ. Trimming removed 1 base from V and 15 bases from J, with 13 bases in between. In DNA, the CDR3 is TGTGCCAGCAGCCAAGGGGCACAGGGAGCGTTCTTC. Its translation: CASSQGAQGAFF.